One sample yielded the 18 T cell receptor beta chains listed below, sequenced in a study of monozygotic twins with inflammatory bowel disease. TCRdb reanalyzed the 5' RACE reads, giving one entry per CDR3 protein sequence and no DNA. This sample's clone table lists 110,000 to 150,000 distinct CDR3 sequences. Sequencing was carried out using blood. These TCRs come from a human donor with ulcerative colitis or Crohn's disease, or a healthy co-twin of an affected twin (not recorded which).

This chain joins TRBV4-1 and TRBJ2-3; TCRdb lists TRBD1, though no DNA is available to test this call. The germline V gene has CDR1 MGHRA and CDR2 YSYEKL. This CDR3 region has 14 residues. The CDR3 loop is CASSQVQGADTQYF.

The chain recombines TRBV27 with TRBJ2-7. The CDR3 contains 13 residues. Per the germline V gene, CDR1 is MNHEY and CDR2 is SMNVEV (reference sequence). This CDR3 is CASSPRGAHEQYF.

The rearrangement links TRBV20-1 to TRBJ1-1; TCRdb outputs TRBD1, but without DNA this stays unchecked. The length of the CDR3 is 14 residues. From germline, CDR1 is DFQATT and CDR2 SNEGSKA (reference sequence). CDR3 region: CSAREPGGNTEAFF.

V usage is TRBV25-1 and J usage is TRBJ1-6; TCRdb's D call of TRBD1 is untestable without DNA. This CDR3 region has 15 residues. Germline assignment: CDR1 MGHDK and CDR2 SYGVNS. The CDR3 here is CASTSWGGNNSPLHF.

This chain joins TRBV29-1 and TRBJ2-2; TCRdb's D gene call, TRBD1, goes unchecked for lack of DNA. This CDR3 region has 13 residues. CDR1 is SQVTM and CDR2 is ANQGSEA in the germline V gene. CDR3 protein: CSVFQGDTGELFF.

This chain connects TRBV6-1 to TRBJ1-1. CDR1 MNHNS and CDR2 SASEGT come from the germline V gene. The CDR3 is made up of 15 amino acids. The CDR3 reads CASSEAAVSNTEAFF.

The J gene is TRBJ2-1, the V gene TRBV4-1; no DNA is available, so the TRBD1 call from TCRdb remains unchecked. The CDR3 has 13 amino acids. CDR1 is MGHRA, CDR2 YSYEKL, per germline. The CDR3 reads CASSQPSSREQFF.

The V gene is TRBV18, the J gene TRBJ2-7. In germline, CDR1 is KGHSH, CDR2 LQKENI. The CDR3 spans 13 residues. The CDR3 loop is CASSSKSDYEQYF.

The genes are TRBV12-3 or TRBV12-4 and TRBJ2-7. CDR3 length equals 13 residues. This CDR3 is CASSYADTYEQYF.

The rearrangement uses TRBV2 and TRBJ1-5. The CDR3 contains 14 residues. Germline V lookup: CDR1 SNHLY, CDR2 FYNNEI. CDR3 protein: CASREPGGNQPQHF.

V and J are TRBV20-1 and TRBJ2-5; as DNA is missing, the TRBD2 call by TCRdb cannot be tested. Per the germline V gene, CDR1 is DFQATT and CDR2 is SNEGSKA (reference sequence). The CDR3 is 15 residues long. The CDR3 is CSARVPGGLQETQYF.

The chain links TRBV20-1 to TRBJ2-5; without DNA, the TCRdb call of TRBD1 cannot be checked. The CDR3 is made up of 12 amino acids. Germline lookup yields CDR1 DFQATT and CDR2 SNEGSKA (reference sequence). This CDR3 is CSAPQGWETQYF.

The rearrangement joins TRBV7-2 to TRBJ2-7. Germline V gene data show CDR1 as SGHTA and CDR2 as FQGNSA. CDR3 length equals 15 residues. This chain's CDR3 is CASSLAASGAYEQYF.

The chain employs TRBV7-3 and TRBJ2-5; as DNA is missing, the TRBD1 call by TCRdb cannot be tested. There are 13 residues in the CDR3. Germline-derived CDR1 and CDR2 are SGHTA and FQGTGA. CDR3 in amino acids: CASRPQGEETQYF.

The chain recombines TRBV27 with TRBJ2-7; TCRdb gives TRBD2 as the D gene, but with no DNA this cannot be confirmed. This CDR3 region has 15 residues. Germline loops: CDR1 MNHEY, CDR2 SMNVEV (reference sequence). CDR3 in amino acids: CASSLISGREYEQYF.

The chain joins TRBV5-1 to TRBJ2-7; TCRdb names TRBD1, which stays unverified in the absence of DNA. Germline CDR1 reads SGHRS; CDR2 reads YFSETQ. The CDR3 is 14 residues long. CDR3 residues: CASSLGALGYEQYF.

The gene calls are TRBV30 and TRBJ1-5. Germline V gene lookup returns CDR1 GTSNPN and CDR2 SVGIG (reference sequence). This CDR3 comprises 12 residues. The CDR3 protein is CACSRGNQPQHF.

CDR3 region: CASSLGNYNEQFF. The V and J genes are TRBV18 and TRBJ2-1. Germline CDR1 reads KGHSH; CDR2 reads LQKENI. The CDR3 runs 13 residues. The whole variable domain, remainder taken from reference TRBV18 and TRBJ2-1, is NAGVMQNPRHLVRRRGQEARLRCSPMKGHSHVYWYRQLPEEGLKFMVYLQKENIIDESGMPKERFSAEFPKEGPSILRIQQVVRGDSAAYFCASSLGNYNEQFFGPGTRLTVL.